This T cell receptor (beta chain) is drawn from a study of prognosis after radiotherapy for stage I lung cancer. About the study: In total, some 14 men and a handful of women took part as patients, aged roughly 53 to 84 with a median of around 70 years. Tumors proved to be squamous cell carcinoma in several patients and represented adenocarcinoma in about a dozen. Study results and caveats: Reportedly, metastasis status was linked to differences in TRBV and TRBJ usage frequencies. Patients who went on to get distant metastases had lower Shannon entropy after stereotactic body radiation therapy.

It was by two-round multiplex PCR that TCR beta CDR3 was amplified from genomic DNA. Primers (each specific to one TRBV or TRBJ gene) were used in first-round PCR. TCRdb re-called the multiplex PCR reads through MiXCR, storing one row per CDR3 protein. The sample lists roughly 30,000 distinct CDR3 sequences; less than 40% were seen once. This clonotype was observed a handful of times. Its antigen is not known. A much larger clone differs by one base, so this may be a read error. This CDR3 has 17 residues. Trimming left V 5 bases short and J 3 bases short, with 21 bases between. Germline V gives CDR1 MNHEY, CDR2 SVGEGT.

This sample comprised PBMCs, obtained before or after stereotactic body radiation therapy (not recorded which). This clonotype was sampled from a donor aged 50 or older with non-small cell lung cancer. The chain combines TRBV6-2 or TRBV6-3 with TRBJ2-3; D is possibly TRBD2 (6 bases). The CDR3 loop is CASSKPLRLVGTDTQYF. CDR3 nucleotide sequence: TGTGCCAGCAGTAAACCACTCCGACTAGTGGGGACAGATACGCAGTATTTT.